Given below is one T cell receptor beta chain in context. This record belongs to a study of blood T cell repertoires in COVID-19. The data were produced by immunoSEQ multiplex PCR, yet TCRdb's version contains in-frame clones alone and is incomplete. The sample carries 190,000 or so clones, 70% to 90% recorded once. Germline CDR1 is LNHDA and CDR2 is SQIVND (reference sequence). Trimming took off 7 bases at V and 3 bases at J, with 18 bases between the two ends. The CDR3 extends over 15 amino acids. The V gene is TRBV19, the J gene TRBJ1-1, with D uncertain. This receptor was identified in a woman younger than 45 who had been exposed to COVID-19. Sequencing input: PBMCs or T cells enriched from blood (not recorded which). The DNA for the CDR3 is TGTGCCAGTACAAGGCGAAAGGTTGGAGACACTGAAGCTTTCTTT. As protein: CASTRRKVGDTEAFF. The whole variable domain, filled in from reference TRBV19 and TRBJ1-1, reads DGGITQSPKYLFRKEGQNVTLSCEQNLNHDAMYWYRQDPGQGLRLIYYSQIVNDFQKGDIAEGYSVSREKKESFPLTVTSAQKNPTAFYLCASTRRKVGDTEAFFGQGTRLTVV.